These T cell receptor beta chains were read from a single sample in a study of cytomegalovirus exposure and HLA in healthy donors. Only in-frame clones appear in the TCRdb table, and some are missing; sequencing was by immunoSEQ multiplex PCR. The sample has approximately 100,000 clones; 70% to 80% are singletons. Sequencing input: PBMCs. The receptors stem from a man in his fifties or sixties in good health and CMV-seropositive. The CDR3 runs from the conserved cysteine through the conserved F or W. The D gene is left open where the match is weak. Not every row has a clone size; where given, it reads once, few, many or a size class.

clone_size	d_call	v_call	j_call	cdr3_nt	cdr3_aa
-	-	TRBV9	TRBJ1-3	TGTGCCAGCAGCGGGACAATTGGAAACACCATATATTTT	CASSGTIGNTIYF
-	TRBD1	TRBV29-1	TRBJ2-7	TGCAGCGTTGTACAGGGGTACGAGCAGTACTTC	CSVVQGYEQYF
-	TRBD2	TRBV6-1	TRBJ2-7	TGTGCCAGCAGTGAGGCGGTTTCTCAGACTAGCGGGTTGGGGTACGAGCAGTACTTC	CASSEAVSQTSGLGYEQYF
-	-	TRBV6-5	TRBJ1-1	TGTGCCAGCAGTTACACAGGGATGAACACTGAAGCTTTCTTT	CASSYTGMNTEAFF
-	TRBD2	TRBV5-1	TRBJ2-3	TGCGCCAGCAGCTTCCGACTACTAGCGGGGGATAGCACAGATACGCAGTATTTT	CASSFRLLAGDSTDTQYF
-	TRBD1	TRBV28	TRBJ2-7	TGTGCCAGCAGTTTAGGGGGACAGATGCTCTACGAGCAGTACTTC	CASSLGGQMLYEQYF
-	-	TRBV7-3	TRBJ2-3	TGTGCCAGCAGCTCCCCGGGACTCACAGATACGCAGTATTTT	CASSSPGLTDTQYF
-	-	TRBV6-4	TRBJ1-1	TGTGCCAGCAGTGTGGGACAGAACACTGAAGCTTTCTTT	CASSVGQNTEAFF
once	-	TRBV13	TRBJ1-4	TGTGCCAGCAGCTCGGGACATACTAATGAAAAACTGTTTTTT	CASSSGHTNEKLFF
-	-	TRBV7-9	TRBJ1-1	TGTGCCAGCAGCTTGAGCCGAGGCGCTGAAGCTTTCTTT	CASSLSRGAEAFF
-	TRBD1	TRBV10-3	TRBJ2-5	TGTGCCATCAGACCGACAGGGGGCCAAGAGACCCAGTACTTC	CAIRPTGGQETQYF
-	TRBD1	TRBV4-1	TRBJ1-5	TGCGCCAGCAGCCTAGAGGGGGCTGGGCAGCCCCAGCATTTT	CASSLEGAGQPQHF
-	TRBD1	TRBV5-5	TRBJ1-4	TGTGCCAGCAGCAGCCCGTTCAGGGGGACTAATGAAAAACTGTTTTTT	CASSSPFRGTNEKLFF
few	TRBD2	TRBV5-4	TRBJ2-7	TGTGCCAGCAGCTACGGGACTAGCGCTTCCTACGAGCAGTACTTC	CASSYGTSASYEQYF
-	-	TRBV11-3	TRBJ1-6	TGTGCCAGTACACAAACCCTCCACTTT	CASTQTLHF
-	-	TRBV7-7	TRBJ2-2	TGTGCCAGCAGCTTACACGCAGGGGAGAACACCGGGGAGCTGTTTTTT	CASSLHAGENTGELFF